This TCR beta chain appears in the sequencing data of a study of identical twins. Study-wide results and caveats: Twins' excess sharing was less marked for out-of-frame beta sequences.

TCRdb recomputed calls from the 5' RACE reads with MiXCR, one row per CDR3 protein. The sample holds a few hundred thousand distinct CDR3 sequences, around 8.8% seen once. This clonotype was picked up one time. Its antigen is unidentified. One base away lies a much larger clone, so this may be a sequencing read error. These data were also filed under a second study, of yellow fever vaccine responses in identical twins.

The TCR sequence derives from a woman younger than 35 in good health. Sequencing was done on a sample of CD8+ T cells sorted from blood.

The CDR3 nucleotides read TGTGCCGGCAGCGGGGTAACGGGAGCTTCCTACGAGCAGTACTTC. This encodes CAGSGVTGASYEQYF. This chain joins TRBV27 and TRBJ2-7; 7 positions agree with TRBD2. This CDR3 comprises 15 residues. The germline gives CDR1 MNHEY, CDR2 SMNVEV (reference sequence).